Listed below are T cell receptor beta chains from one sample, sequenced in a study of graft-versus-host responses after intestinal transplantation. No cognate antigen is known for these TCRs. Libraries were prepared by immunoSEQ multiplex PCR; TCRdb keeps only in-frame clonotypes and omits some of them. The sample includes around 40,000 clones, roughly 94% of them seen just once. The sample consisted of unstimulated CD4+ T cells sorted from spleen or lymph node cells, taken before transplant. The source of these receptors is a human donor who was the organ donor for an intestinal transplant. Both conserved end residues are part of each CDR3. A D gene is named only where the DNA matches it firmly. The size of a clone is reported for some rows only, either as once, few or many, or as a class for expanded clones.

v_gene: TRBV2; j_gene: TRBJ2-5; d_gene: -; abundance: -; len: 13; CDR3nt: TGTGCCAGCAGTGACAGGGCTCGAGAGACCCAGTACTTC; CDR3aa: CASSDRARETQYF
v_gene: TRBV7-2; j_gene: TRBJ1-1; d_gene: -; abundance: -; len: 14; CDR3nt: TGTGCCAGCAGCTTGATGGGGGCTAACACTGAAGCTTTCTTT; CDR3aa: CASSLMGANTEAFF
v_gene: TRBV7-2; j_gene: TRBJ2-5; d_gene: TRBD2; abundance: -; len: 15; CDR3nt: TGTGCCAGCAGCAGCCGGACTAGCGGGGGAGAGACCCAGTACTTC; CDR3aa: CASSSRTSGGETQYF
v_gene: TRBV18; j_gene: TRBJ1-2; d_gene: -; abundance: once; len: 14; CDR3nt: TGTGCCAGCTCACCAAATCTGGATAACTATGGCTACACCTTC; CDR3aa: CASSPNLDNYGYTF
v_gene: TRBV19; j_gene: TRBJ1-5; d_gene: -; abundance: -; len: 14; CDR3nt: TGTGCCAGTAGTAAGACGGTCCTGGATCAGCCCCAGCATTTT; CDR3aa: CASSKTVLDQPQHF
v_gene: TRBV18; j_gene: TRBJ1-3; d_gene: -; abundance: -; len: 14; CDR3nt: TGTGCCAGCTCACCACGGGGGCCTGGAAACACCATATATTTT; CDR3aa: CASSPRGPGNTIYF
v_gene: TRBV11-3; j_gene: TRBJ1-4; d_gene: -; abundance: -; len: 17; CDR3nt: TGTGCCAGCAGCCTCCAAGTTTTAGGACATTCTAATGAAAAACTGTTTTTT; CDR3aa: CASSLQVLGHSNEKLFF
v_gene: TRBV7-9; j_gene: TRBJ2-3; d_gene: TRBD1; abundance: -; len: 17; CDR3nt: TGTGCCAGCAGCTCACCGAACAGGGGGCGATTTATTTATACGCAGTATTTT; CDR3aa: CASSSPNRGRFIYTQYF
v_gene: TRBV19; j_gene: TRBJ2-3; d_gene: -; abundance: -; len: 15; CDR3nt: TGTACCAGTAGTAATGGGGGGCTAGGAACAGATACGCAGTATTTT; CDR3aa: CTSSNGGLGTDTQYF
v_gene: TRBV4-3; j_gene: TRBJ1-3; d_gene: -; abundance: -; len: 14; CDR3nt: TGCGCCAGCAGCCAAGTCCACTCTGGAAACACCATATATTTT; CDR3aa: CASSQVHSGNTIYF
v_gene: TRBV10-1; j_gene: TRBJ1-2; d_gene: TRBD1; abundance: -; len: 14; CDR3nt: TGCGCCAGCAGTGAGTACCGGGACAGAGATGGCTACACCTTC; CDR3aa: CASSEYRDRDGYTF
v_gene: TRBV6-6; j_gene: TRBJ2-7; d_gene: TRBD1; abundance: once; len: 14; CDR3nt: TGTGCCAGCAGTTACCCGGGACAGTCCTACGAGCAGTACTTC; CDR3aa: CASSYPGQSYEQYF
v_gene: TRBV5-1; j_gene: TRBJ2-5; d_gene: TRBD1; abundance: once; len: 15; CDR3nt: TGCGCCAGCCGCCGGGACAGGGATGTCGGAGAGACCCAGTACTTC; CDR3aa: CASRRDRDVGETQYF
v_gene: TRBV7-9; j_gene: TRBJ1-6; d_gene: -; abundance: -; len: 13; CDR3nt: TGTGCCAGCAGCTCGACGGAAAATTCACCCCTCCACTTT; CDR3aa: CASSSTENSPLHF
v_gene: TRBV5-6; j_gene: TRBJ2-5; d_gene: -; abundance: once; len: 14; CDR3nt: TGTGCCAGCAGACCCACAGGGTACCAAGAGACCCAGTACTTC; CDR3aa: CASRPTGYQETQYF
v_gene: TRBV27; j_gene: TRBJ1-6; d_gene: -; abundance: -; len: 14; CDR3nt: TGTGCCAGCAGTTCAGTCTCCTATAATTCACCCCTCCACTTT; CDR3aa: CASSSVSYNSPLHF
v_gene: TRBV5-8; j_gene: TRBJ2-7; d_gene: -; abundance: -; len: 13; CDR3nt: TGTGCCAGCAGCTTGGTCGGGGCGAAAGAGCAGTACTTC; CDR3aa: CASSLVGAKEQYF
v_gene: TRBV4-3; j_gene: TRBJ2-7; d_gene: -; abundance: -; len: 14; CDR3nt: TGCGCCAGCAGCCAAGGCAGGGCCTCCTACGAGCAGTACTTC; CDR3aa: CASSQGRASYEQYF
v_gene: TRBV7-2; j_gene: TRBJ1-3; d_gene: TRBD1; abundance: -; len: 15; CDR3nt: TGTGCCAGCACCGATCGACAGGGCCGTGGAAACACCATATATTTT; CDR3aa: CASTDRQGRGNTIYF
v_gene: TRBV10-3; j_gene: TRBJ1-2; d_gene: -; abundance: -; len: 14; CDR3nt: TGTGCCATCAGTGTCGGGACGGCCAACTATGGCTACACCTTC; CDR3aa: CAISVGTANYGYTF
v_gene: TRBV4-3; j_gene: TRBJ1-2; d_gene: TRBD1; abundance: few; len: 15; CDR3nt: TGCGCCAGCAAGGACGGGGGACAGGGGGACTATGGCTACACCTTC; CDR3aa: CASKDGGQGDYGYTF
v_gene: TRBV19; j_gene: TRBJ1-3; d_gene: -; abundance: -; len: 14; CDR3nt: TGTGCCAGTAGTATGGGACCCCATGGAAACACCATATATTTT; CDR3aa: CASSMGPHGNTIYF
v_gene: TRBV4-3; j_gene: TRBJ1-2; d_gene: -; abundance: -; len: 13; CDR3nt: TGCGCCAGCAGCCAAGCCGGTCGCTATGGCTACACCTTC; CDR3aa: CASSQAGRYGYTF
v_gene: TRBV29-1; j_gene: TRBJ2-7; d_gene: -; abundance: -; len: 13; CDR3nt: TGCAGCGTTGTTGTAGGACCCACCTACGAGCAGTACTTC; CDR3aa: CSVVVGPTYEQYF
v_gene: TRBV6-5; j_gene: TRBJ1-2; d_gene: TRBD1; abundance: -; len: 14; CDR3nt: TGTGCCAGCAGTAGTCAGGGGGCTGGCTATGGCTACACCTTC; CDR3aa: CASSSQGAGYGYTF
v_gene: TRBV10-3; j_gene: TRBJ2-7; d_gene: TRBD1; abundance: -; len: 14; CDR3nt: TGTGCCATCAGTGGACAGGGAGAGACCTACGAGCAGTACTTC; CDR3aa: CAISGQGETYEQYF
v_gene: TRBV10-3; j_gene: TRBJ2-7; d_gene: TRBD1; abundance: once; len: 14; CDR3nt: TGTGCCATCAGTGAGGACAGGGGGTCGGGCGAGCAGTACTTC; CDR3aa: CAISEDRGSGEQYF
v_gene: TRBV2; j_gene: TRBJ2-1; d_gene: TRBD1; abundance: -; len: 14; CDR3nt: TGTGCCAGCACCCGGGACAGGCCGGAAAATGAGCAGTTCTTC; CDR3aa: CASTRDRPENEQFF
v_gene: TRBV11-2; j_gene: TRBJ2-4; d_gene: -; abundance: -; len: 13; CDR3nt: TGTGCCAGCAGCTTCTCGGCGGCGAACATTCAGTACTTC; CDR3aa: CASSFSAANIQYF
v_gene: TRBV7-9; j_gene: TRBJ1-1; d_gene: TRBD1; abundance: once; len: 16; CDR3nt: TGTGCCAGCAGCTTATTTCCAGGGGGTATGAACACTGAAGCTTTCTTT; CDR3aa: CASSLFPGGMNTEAFF
v_gene: TRBV5-1; j_gene: TRBJ1-4; d_gene: TRBD1; abundance: once; len: 15; CDR3nt: TGCGCCAGCAGCACTAGACAGGGGGCTAATGAAAAACTGTTTTTT; CDR3aa: CASSTRQGANEKLFF
v_gene: TRBV7-3; j_gene: TRBJ1-5; d_gene: -; abundance: -; len: 13; CDR3nt: TGTGCCAGCAGTTCGGGACGCCGTCAGCCCCAGCATTTT; CDR3aa: CASSSGRRQPQHF
v_gene: TRBV7-9; j_gene: TRBJ1-2; d_gene: TRBD1; abundance: -; len: 16; CDR3nt: TGTGCCAGCAGCTTCGAGCCCGGGACAGGGTTCTATGGCTACACCTTC; CDR3aa: CASSFEPGTGFYGYTF
v_gene: TRBV5-1; j_gene: TRBJ2-1; d_gene: TRBD2; abundance: once; len: 15; CDR3nt: TGCGCCAGCAGCTTGACTAGCGGGGGGCCCCAGGGGCAGTTCTTC; CDR3aa: CASSLTSGGPQGQFF
v_gene: TRBV6-1; j_gene: TRBJ1-2; d_gene: TRBD1; abundance: -; len: 11; CDR3nt: TGTGCCAGCAGTGAAGACAGGGGGGACACCTTC; CDR3aa: CASSEDRGDTF
v_gene: TRBV11-2; j_gene: TRBJ2-3; d_gene: TRBD2; abundance: -; len: 17; CDR3nt: TGTGCCAGCAGCTTAGATGGGGGAGGGGCCTTCACAGATACGCAGTATTTT; CDR3aa: CASSLDGGGAFTDTQYF
v_gene: TRBV28; j_gene: TRBJ2-6; d_gene: -; abundance: -; len: 17; CDR3nt: TGTGCCAGCAGTGAGCAGACAGGTTTAGGGGGGGCCAACGTCCTGACTTTC; CDR3aa: CASSEQTGLGGANVLTF
v_gene: TRBV7-9; j_gene: TRBJ2-2; d_gene: -; abundance: -; len: 14; CDR3nt: TGTGCCAGCAGCTTAGAAGGGGCCGGCGGGGAGCTGTTTTTT; CDR3aa: CASSLEGAGGELFF
v_gene: TRBV11-2; j_gene: TRBJ1-1; d_gene: -; abundance: -; len: 14; CDR3nt: TGTGCCAGCACCCCCGCGCCCGGTAGAACTGAAGCTTTCTTT; CDR3aa: CASTPAPGRTEAFF
v_gene: TRBV2; j_gene: TRBJ2-1; d_gene: TRBD1; abundance: -; len: 15; CDR3nt: TGTGCCAGCAAGCAAGACAGGGGGGAACACAATGAGCAGTTCTTC; CDR3aa: CASKQDRGEHNEQFF
v_gene: TRBV18; j_gene: TRBJ1-3; d_gene: -; abundance: few; len: 13; CDR3nt: TGTGCCAGCTCACCCACACCAGGGGACACCATATATTTT; CDR3aa: CASSPTPGDTIYF
v_gene: TRBV18; j_gene: TRBJ1-1; d_gene: -; abundance: -; len: 13; CDR3nt: TGTGCCAGCTGGAGGACGGGAACCACTGAAGCTTTCTTT; CDR3aa: CASWRTGTTEAFF
v_gene: TRBV28; j_gene: TRBJ1-2; d_gene: -; abundance: -; len: 11; CDR3nt: TGTGCCAGCACCCAACGGGGTGGCTACACCTTC; CDR3aa: CASTQRGGYTF
v_gene: TRBV27; j_gene: TRBJ2-2; d_gene: -; abundance: -; len: 14; CDR3nt: TGTGCCAGCAGCCTCTCAGGGAAGGCCGGGGAGCTGTTTTTT; CDR3aa: CASSLSGKAGELFF
v_gene: TRBV6-1; j_gene: TRBJ1-1; d_gene: -; abundance: once; len: 13; CDR3nt: TGTGCCAGCAGTGAAGCGAGAAACACTGAAGCTTTCTTT; CDR3aa: CASSEARNTEAFF
v_gene: TRBV28; j_gene: TRBJ1-5; d_gene: -; abundance: -; len: 12; CDR3nt: TGTGCCAGCAGCCACGACGCTCAGCCCCAGCATTTT; CDR3aa: CASSHDAQPQHF
v_gene: TRBV15; j_gene: TRBJ1-2; d_gene: -; abundance: -; len: 12; CDR3nt: TGTGCCACCAGCAGGGATGAAGTCGGCTACACCTTC; CDR3aa: CATSRDEVGYTF
v_gene: TRBV4-1; j_gene: TRBJ1-6; d_gene: -; abundance: -; len: 15; CDR3nt: TGCGCCAGCAGCCGATCAACGGGGGCAGCCTCACCCCTCCACTTT; CDR3aa: CASSRSTGAASPLHF